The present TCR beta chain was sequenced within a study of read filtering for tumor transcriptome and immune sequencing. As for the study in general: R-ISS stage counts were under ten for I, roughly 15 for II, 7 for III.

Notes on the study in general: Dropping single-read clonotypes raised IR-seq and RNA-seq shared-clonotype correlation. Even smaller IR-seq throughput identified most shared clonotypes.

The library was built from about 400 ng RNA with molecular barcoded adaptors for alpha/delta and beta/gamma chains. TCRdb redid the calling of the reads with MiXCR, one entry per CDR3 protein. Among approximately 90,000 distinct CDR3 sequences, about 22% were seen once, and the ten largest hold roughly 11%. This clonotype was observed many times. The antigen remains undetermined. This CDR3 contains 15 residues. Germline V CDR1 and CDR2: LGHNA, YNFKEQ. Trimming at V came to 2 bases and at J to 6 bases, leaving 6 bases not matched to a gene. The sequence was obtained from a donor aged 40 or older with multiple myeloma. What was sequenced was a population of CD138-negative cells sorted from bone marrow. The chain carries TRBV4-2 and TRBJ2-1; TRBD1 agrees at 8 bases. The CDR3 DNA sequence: TGTGCCAGCAGCCAACGCGGACAGGGCGTCAATGAGCAGTTCTTC. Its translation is CASSQRGQGVNEQFF.